The clone carrying this TCR beta chain was counted many times. The CDR3 runs 15 residues. With 0 bases removed from V and 3 bases from J, the gap between germline ends came to 12 bases. Germline V gives CDR1 SGHTA, CDR2 FQGNSA. The data derive from a study of tumor-infiltrating lymphocytes in primary liver carcinoma. A constant-region primer served to make TCR beta cDNA from roughly 500 ng total RNA. Amplification in three nested multiplex PCR rounds with slightly modified ARM-PCR gave rise to TCR beta libraries. Rounds one and two of PCR, each of approximately 11 cycles, were primed with TRBV1-TRBV30 forward primers and a C-beta reverse primer. TCRdb passed the multiplex PCR reads through MiXCR, listing each CDR3 protein once. This sample has tens of thousands of distinct CDR3 sequences; approximately 79% occur once, and the top ten carry over 30%. Each 20-30 mg portion of unsorted bulk tissue served as the source for co-extraction of RNA and DNA.

This sequence was found in a woman aged 25 to 39 with primary liver carcinoma and hepatitis B virus infection. The J gene is TRBJ2-7, the V gene TRBV7-2, with a possible D match to TRBD2 (6 bases). The source material was liver tumor tissue from sampling region 4. Noted subset: tumor region T4, right-lateral pole. The CDR3 region is CASSLAGGSLYEQYF. Written as DNA, the CDR3 is TGTGCCAGCAGCTTAGCAGGAGGGTCTCTCTACGAGCAGTACTTC.